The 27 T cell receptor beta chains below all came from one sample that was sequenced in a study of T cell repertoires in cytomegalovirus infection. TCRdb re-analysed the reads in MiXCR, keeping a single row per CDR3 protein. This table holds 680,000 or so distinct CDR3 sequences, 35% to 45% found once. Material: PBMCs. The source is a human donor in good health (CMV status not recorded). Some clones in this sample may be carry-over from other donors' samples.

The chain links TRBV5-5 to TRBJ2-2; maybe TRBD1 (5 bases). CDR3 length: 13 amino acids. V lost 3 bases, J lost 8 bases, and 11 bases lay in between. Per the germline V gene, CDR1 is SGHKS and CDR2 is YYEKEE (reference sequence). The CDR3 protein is CASSWTRLGELFF. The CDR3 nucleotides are TGTGCCAGCAGCTGGACAAGACTTGGGGAGCTGTTTTTT.

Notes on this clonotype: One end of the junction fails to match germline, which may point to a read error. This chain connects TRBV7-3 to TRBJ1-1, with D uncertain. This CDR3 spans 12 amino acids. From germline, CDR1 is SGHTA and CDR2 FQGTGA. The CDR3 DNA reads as TGTGCCAGCAGCTTAACGGGAATCGAAGCTTTATTT. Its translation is CASSLTGIEALF.

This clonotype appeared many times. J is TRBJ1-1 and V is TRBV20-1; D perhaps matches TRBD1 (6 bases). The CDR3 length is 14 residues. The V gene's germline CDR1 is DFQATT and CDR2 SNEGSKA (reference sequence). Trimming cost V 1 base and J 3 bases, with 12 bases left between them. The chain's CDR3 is CSARVGQTDTEAFF. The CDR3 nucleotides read TGCAGTGCTAGAGTTGGACAGACAGACACTGAAGCTTTCTTT.

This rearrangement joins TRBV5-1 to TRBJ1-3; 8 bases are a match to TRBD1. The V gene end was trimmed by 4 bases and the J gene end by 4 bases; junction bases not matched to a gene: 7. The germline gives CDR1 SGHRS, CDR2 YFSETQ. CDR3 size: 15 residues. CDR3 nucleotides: TGCGCCAGCAGCGATGAACGGGACAGGGGAAACACCATATATTTT. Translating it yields CASSDERDRGNTIYF. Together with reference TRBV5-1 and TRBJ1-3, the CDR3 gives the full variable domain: KAGVTQTPRYLIKTRGQQVTLSCSPISGHRSVSWYQQTPGQGLQFLFEYFSETQRNKGNFPGRFSGRQFSNSRSEMNVSTLELGDSALYLCASSDERDRGNTIYFGEGSWLTVV.

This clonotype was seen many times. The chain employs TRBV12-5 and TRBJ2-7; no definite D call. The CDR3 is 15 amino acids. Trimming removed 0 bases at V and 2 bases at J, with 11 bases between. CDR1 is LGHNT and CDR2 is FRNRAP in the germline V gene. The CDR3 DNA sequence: TGTGCTAGTGGTTTGGTACGGCTAGTAGCCTACGAGCAGTACTTC. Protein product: CASGLVRLVAYEQYF.

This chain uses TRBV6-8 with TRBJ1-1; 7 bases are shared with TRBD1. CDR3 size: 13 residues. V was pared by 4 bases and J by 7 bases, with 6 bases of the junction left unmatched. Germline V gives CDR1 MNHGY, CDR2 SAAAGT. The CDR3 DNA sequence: TGTGCCAGCAGTTGGGCCTACAGGGGTGAAGCTTTCTTT. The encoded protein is CASSWAYRGEAFF.

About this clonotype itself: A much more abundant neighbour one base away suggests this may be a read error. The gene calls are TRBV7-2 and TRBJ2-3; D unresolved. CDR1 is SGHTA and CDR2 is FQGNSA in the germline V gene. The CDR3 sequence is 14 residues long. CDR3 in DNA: TGTGCCATCAGCTTAGGTGCTACCACAGATACGCAGTATTTT. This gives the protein CAISLGATTDTQYF. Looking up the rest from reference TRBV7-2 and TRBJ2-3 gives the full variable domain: GAGVSQSPSNKVTEKGKDVELRCDPISGHTALYWYRQSLGQGLEFLIYFQGNSAPDKSGLPSDRFSAERTGGSVSTLTIQRTQQEDSAVYLCAISLGATTDTQYFGPGTRLTVL.

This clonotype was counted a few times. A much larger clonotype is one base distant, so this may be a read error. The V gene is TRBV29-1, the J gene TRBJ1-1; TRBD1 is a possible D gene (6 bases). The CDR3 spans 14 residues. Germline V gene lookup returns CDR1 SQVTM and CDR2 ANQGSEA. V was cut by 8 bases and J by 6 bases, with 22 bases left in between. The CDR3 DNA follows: TGCAGCTTGGTCATGACAGGTGCGGTGGCTGAAGCTTTCTTT. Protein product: CSLVMTGAVAEAFF.

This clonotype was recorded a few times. The chain's CDR3 is CASSSDRSDIEKLFF. CDR3 sequence (DNA): TGTGCCAGCAGTTCGGACAGGTCCGATATTGAAAAACTGTTTTTT. The J gene is TRBJ1-4, the V gene TRBV28, with 7 bases identical to TRBD1. V shed 4 bases and J 7 bases; nucleotides not matched to a gene: 9. Germline V gene data show CDR1 as MDHEN and CDR2 as SYDVKM. There are 15 residues in the CDR3.

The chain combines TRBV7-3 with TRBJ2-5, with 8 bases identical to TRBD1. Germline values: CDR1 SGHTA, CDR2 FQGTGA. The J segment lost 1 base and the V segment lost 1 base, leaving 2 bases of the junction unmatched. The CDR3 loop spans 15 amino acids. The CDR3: CASSLKGQAQETQYF. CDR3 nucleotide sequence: TGTGCCAGCAGCTTAAAGGGACAGGCCCAAGAGACCCAGTACTTC. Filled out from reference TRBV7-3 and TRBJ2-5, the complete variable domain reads GAGVSQTPSNKVTEKGKYVELRCDPISGHTALYWYRQSLGQGPEFLIYFQGTGAADDSGLPNDRFFAVRPEGSVSTLKIQRTERGDSAVYLCASSLKGQAQETQYFGPGTRLLVL.

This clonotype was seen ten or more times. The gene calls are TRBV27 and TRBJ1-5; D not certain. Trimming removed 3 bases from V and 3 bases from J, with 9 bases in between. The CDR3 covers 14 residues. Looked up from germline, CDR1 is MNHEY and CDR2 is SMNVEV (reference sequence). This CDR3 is CASSLATVNQPQHF. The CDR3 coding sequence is TGTGCCAGCAGTTTGGCAACAGTCAATCAGCCCCAGCATTTT.

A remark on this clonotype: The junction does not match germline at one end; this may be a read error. CDR3 loop: CASREVNTEGFF. The CDR3 region has the DNA TGTGCCAGCAGGGAGGTGAACACTGAAGGTTTCTTT. The chain couples TRBV28 to TRBJ1-1; D ambiguous. The CDR3 is 12 residues long. Per germline, CDR1 MDHEN and CDR2 SYDVKM. The entire variable domain, with the rest obtained from reference TRBV28 and TRBJ1-1, is as follows: DVKVTQSSRYLVKRTGEKVFLECVQDMDHENMFWYRQDPGLGLRLIYFSYDVKMKEKGDIPEGYSVSREKKERFSLILESASTNQTSMYLCASREVNTEGFFGQGTRLTVV.

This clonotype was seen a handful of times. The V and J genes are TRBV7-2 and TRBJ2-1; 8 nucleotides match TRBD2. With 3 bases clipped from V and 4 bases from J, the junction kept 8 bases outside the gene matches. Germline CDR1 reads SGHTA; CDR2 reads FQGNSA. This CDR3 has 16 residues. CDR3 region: CASSFIAGTVYNEQFF. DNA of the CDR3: TGTGCCAGCAGCTTTATAGCGGGGACCGTTTACAATGAGCAGTTCTTC.

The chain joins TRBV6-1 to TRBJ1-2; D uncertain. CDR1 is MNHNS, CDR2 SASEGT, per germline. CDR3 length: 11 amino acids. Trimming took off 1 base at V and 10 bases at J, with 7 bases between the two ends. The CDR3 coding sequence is TGTGCCAGCAGTGAAGGAGGGCCCTACACCTTC. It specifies CASSEGGPYTF.

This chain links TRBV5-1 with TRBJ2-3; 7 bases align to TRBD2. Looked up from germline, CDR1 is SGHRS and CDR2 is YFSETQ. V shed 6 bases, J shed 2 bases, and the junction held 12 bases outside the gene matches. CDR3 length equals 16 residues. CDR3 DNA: TGCGCCAGCACTCCTGCTAGCGGATTTTACACAGATACGCAGTATTTT. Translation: CASTPASGFYTDTQYF. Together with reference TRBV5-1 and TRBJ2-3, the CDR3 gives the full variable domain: KAGVTQTPRYLIKTRGQQVTLSCSPISGHRSVSWYQQTPGQGLQFLFEYFSETQRNKGNFPGRFSGRQFSNSRSEMNVSTLELGDSALYLCASTPASGFYTDTQYFGPGTRLTVL.

The CDR3 DNA reads TGTGCCAGCAGCCGGGGACAGGCCCTCCAAGAGACCCAGTACTTC. Translating gives CASSRGQALQETQYF. This chain links TRBV11-3 with TRBJ2-5; 8 bases map to TRBD1. Trimming took 5 bases from V and 1 from J; bases not matched to a gene: 6. The germline CDR1 and CDR2 sequences are SGHNT and YENEEA. CDR3 length: 15 amino acids. The full variable domain, in which reference TRBV11-3 and TRBJ2-5 provide the parts outside the CDR3, is EAGVVQSPRYKIIEKKQPVAFWCNPISGHNTLYWYLQNLGQGPELLIRYENEEAVDDSQLPKDRFSAERLKGVDSTLKIQPAELGDSAVYLCASSRGQALQETQYFGPGTRLLVL.

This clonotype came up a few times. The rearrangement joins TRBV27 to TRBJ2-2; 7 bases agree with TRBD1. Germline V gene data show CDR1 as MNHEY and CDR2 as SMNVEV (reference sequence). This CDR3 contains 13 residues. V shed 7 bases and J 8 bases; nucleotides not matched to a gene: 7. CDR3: CASTYRGGGELFF. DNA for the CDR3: TGTGCCAGCACTTACAGGGGTGGAGGGGAGCTGTTTTTT.

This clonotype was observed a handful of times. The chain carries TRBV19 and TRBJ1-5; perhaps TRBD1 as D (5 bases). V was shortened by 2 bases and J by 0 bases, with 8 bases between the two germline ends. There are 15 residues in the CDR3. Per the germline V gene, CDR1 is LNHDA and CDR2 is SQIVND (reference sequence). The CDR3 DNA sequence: TGTGCCAGTAGTATACAGGGAGGTAGCAATCAGCCCCAGCATTTT. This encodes CASSIQGGSNQPQHF.

CDR3 in DNA: TGCAGTGCTAGTTTGGGACCAGTGAGTTACTTC. Protein sequence: CSASLGPVSYF. The chain is built from TRBV20-1 and TRBJ2-7; the D gene could be TRBD1 or TRBD2 (5 bases each). CDR3 size: 11 residues. Trimming removed 3 bases at V and 13 bases at J, with 16 bases between. CDR1 is DFQATT, CDR2 SNEGSKA, per germline (reference sequence).

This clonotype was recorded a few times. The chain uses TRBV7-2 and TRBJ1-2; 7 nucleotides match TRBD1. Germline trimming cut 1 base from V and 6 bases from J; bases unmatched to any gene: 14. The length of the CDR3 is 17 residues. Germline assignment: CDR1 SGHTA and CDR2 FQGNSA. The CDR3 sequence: CASSLDRGSLSYNGYTF. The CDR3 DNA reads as TGTGCCAGCAGCTTAGACAGGGGCTCTTTAAGTTATAATGGCTACACCTTC.

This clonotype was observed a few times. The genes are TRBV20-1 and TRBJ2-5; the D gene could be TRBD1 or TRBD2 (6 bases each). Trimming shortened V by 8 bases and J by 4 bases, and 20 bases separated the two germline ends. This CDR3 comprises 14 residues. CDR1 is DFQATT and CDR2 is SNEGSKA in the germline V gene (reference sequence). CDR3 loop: CSPTGAGKGETQYF. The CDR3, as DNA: TGCAGTCCGACGGGGGCGGGGAAGGGAGAGACCCAGTACTTC.

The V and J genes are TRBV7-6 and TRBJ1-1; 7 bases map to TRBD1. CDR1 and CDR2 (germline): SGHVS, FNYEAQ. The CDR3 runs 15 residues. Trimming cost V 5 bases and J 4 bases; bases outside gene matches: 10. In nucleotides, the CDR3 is TGTGCCAGCAGCGAGGGGGCGGCCTTTGCCACTGAAGCTTTCTTT. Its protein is CASSEGAAFATEAFF.

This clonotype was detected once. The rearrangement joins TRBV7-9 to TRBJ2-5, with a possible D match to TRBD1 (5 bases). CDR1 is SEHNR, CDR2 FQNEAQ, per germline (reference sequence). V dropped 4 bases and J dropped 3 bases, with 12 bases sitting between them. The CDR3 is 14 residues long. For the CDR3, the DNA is TGTGCCAGCAGCTCTAGGGGTCTAAAAGAGACCCAGTACTTC. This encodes CASSSRGLKETQYF. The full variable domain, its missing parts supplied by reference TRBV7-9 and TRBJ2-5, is DTGVSQNPRHKITKRGQNVTFRCDPISEHNRLYWYRQTLGQGPEFLTYFQNEAQLEKSRLLSDRFSAERPKGSFSTLEIQRTEQGDSAMYLCASSSRGLKETQYFGPGTRLLVL.

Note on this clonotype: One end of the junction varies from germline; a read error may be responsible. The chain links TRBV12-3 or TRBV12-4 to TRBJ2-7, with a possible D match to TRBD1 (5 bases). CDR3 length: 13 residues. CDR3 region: CASSLGTTYERYF. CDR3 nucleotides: TGTGCCAGCAGTTTAGGGACAACCTACGAGCGGTACTTC.

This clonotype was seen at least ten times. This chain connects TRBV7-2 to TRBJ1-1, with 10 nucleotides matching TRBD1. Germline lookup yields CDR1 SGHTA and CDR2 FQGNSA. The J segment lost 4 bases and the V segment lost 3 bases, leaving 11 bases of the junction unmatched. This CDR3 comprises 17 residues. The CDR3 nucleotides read TGTGCCAGCAGCTTTGGTCCGGGACAGGGGTCTCGCACTGAAGCTTTCTTT. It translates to CASSFGPGQGSRTEAFF.

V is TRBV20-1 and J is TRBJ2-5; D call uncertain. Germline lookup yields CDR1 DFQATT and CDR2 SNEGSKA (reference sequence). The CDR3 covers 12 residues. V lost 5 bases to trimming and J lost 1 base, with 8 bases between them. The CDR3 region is CSADGPQETQYF. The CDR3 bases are TGCAGTGCTGATGGACCCCAAGAGACCCAGTACTTC.

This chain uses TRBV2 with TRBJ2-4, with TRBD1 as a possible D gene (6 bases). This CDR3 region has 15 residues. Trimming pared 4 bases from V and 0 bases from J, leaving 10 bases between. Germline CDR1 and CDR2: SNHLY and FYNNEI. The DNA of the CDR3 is TGTGCCAGCAGTGGGGACACCCTAGCCAAAAACATTCAGTACTTC. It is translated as CASSGDTLAKNIQYF.